This T cell receptor (beta chain) was found in a study of blood T cell repertoires in COVID-19. Study-level background: There were acute and convalescent COVID-19 samples, and they came from the United States, Italy and Spain. In each case, the material was cDNA or gDNA derived from T cells, B-cell-depleted T cells, or PBMCs.

The CDR3 runs to 14 residues. V lost 4 bases and J 1 base, leaving 11 bases between the germline ends. CDR1 and CDR2 (germline): SGDLS, YYNGEE. In the original processing: Reference gene primer amplification in the assay estimated nucleated cell counts. Produced via immunoSEQ multiplex PCR; TCRdb's table is partial and in-frame only. That table supplies the V and J calls and clone size; D and trimming were determined from the DNA. The table lists 200,000 to 300,000 clones, over 70% of them singletons, with 2.5% to 3.5% in the top ten. Individuals aged roughly 18 to 100 years were recruited from 24 US areas.

This clonotype originated in a woman aged 40 to 50 who had been exposed to COVID-19. The chain carries TRBV9 and TRBJ1-1, with D possibly TRBD1 on 5 matching bases. Sequencing used PBMCs or T cells enriched from blood (not recorded which). The CDR3 sequence: CASSLTGQNTEAFF. The CDR3 DNA reads TGTGCCAGCAGCCTTACAGGACAGAACACTGAAGCTTTCTTT.